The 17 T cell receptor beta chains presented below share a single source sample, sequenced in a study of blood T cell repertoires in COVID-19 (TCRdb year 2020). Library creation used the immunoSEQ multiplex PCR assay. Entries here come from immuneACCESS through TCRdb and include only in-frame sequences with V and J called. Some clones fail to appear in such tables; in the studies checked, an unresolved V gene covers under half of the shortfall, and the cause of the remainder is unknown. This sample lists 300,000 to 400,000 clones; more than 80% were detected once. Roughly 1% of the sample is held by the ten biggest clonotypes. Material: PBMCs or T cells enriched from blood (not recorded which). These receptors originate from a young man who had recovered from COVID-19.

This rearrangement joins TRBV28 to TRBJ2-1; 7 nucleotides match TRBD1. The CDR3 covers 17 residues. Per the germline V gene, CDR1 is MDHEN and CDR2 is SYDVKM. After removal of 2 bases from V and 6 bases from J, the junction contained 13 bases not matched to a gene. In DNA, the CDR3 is TGTGCCAGCAGTTTAATTTTGGCGCAGGGGGAGTTCAATGAGCAGTTCTTC. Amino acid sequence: CASSLILAQGEFNEQFF.

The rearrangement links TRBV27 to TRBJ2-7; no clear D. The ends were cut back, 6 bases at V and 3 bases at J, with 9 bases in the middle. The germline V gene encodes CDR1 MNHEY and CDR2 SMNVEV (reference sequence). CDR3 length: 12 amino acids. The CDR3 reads CASRRTVYEQYF. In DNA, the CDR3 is TGTGCCAGCAGACGAACAGTCTACGAGCAGTACTTC.

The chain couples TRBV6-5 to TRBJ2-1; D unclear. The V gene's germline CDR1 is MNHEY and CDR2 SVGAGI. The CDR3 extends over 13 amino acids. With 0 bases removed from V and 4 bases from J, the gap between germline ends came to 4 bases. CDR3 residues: CASSYSTYNEQFF. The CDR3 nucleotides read TGTGCCAGCAGTTACTCGACATACAATGAGCAGTTCTTC.

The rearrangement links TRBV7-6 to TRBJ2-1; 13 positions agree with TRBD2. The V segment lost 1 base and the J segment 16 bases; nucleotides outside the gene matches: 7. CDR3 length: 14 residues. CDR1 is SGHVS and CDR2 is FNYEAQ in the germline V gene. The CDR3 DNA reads TGTGCCAGCAGCTTAGGTGGGACTAGCGGGAAGTACTTCTTC. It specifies CASSLGGTSGKYFF.

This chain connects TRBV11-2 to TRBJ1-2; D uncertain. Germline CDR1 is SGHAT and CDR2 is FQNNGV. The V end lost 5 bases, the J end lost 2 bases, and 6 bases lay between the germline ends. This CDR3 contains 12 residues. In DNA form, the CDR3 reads TGTGCCAGCAGCCCACAGAACTATGGCTACACCTTC. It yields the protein CASSPQNYGYTF. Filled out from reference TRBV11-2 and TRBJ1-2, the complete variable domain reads EAGVAQSPRYKIIEKRQSVAFWCNPISGHATLYWYQQILGQGPKLLIQFQNNGVVDDSQLPKDRFSAERLKGVDSTLKIQPAKLEDSAVYLCASSPQNYGYTFGSGTRLTVV.

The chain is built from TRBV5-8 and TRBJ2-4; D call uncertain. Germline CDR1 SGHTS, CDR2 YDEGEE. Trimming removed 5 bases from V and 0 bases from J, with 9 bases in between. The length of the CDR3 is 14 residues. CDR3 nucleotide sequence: TGTGCCAGCAGAGCTTACTTAGCCAAAAACATTCAGTACTTC. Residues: CASRAYLAKNIQYF. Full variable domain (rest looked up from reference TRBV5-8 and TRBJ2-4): EAGVTQSPTHLIKTRGQQATLRCSPISGHTSVYWYQQALGLGLQFLLWYDEGEERNRGNFPPRFSGRQFPNYSSELNVNALELEDSALYLCASRAYLAKNIQYFGAGTRLSVL.

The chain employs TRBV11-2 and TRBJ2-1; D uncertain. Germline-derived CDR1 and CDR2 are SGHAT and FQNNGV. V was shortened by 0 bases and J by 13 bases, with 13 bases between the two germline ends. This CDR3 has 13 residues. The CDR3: CASSLDLSVAQFF. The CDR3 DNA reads TGTGCCAGCAGCTTAGATCTAAGCGTTGCTCAGTTCTTC.

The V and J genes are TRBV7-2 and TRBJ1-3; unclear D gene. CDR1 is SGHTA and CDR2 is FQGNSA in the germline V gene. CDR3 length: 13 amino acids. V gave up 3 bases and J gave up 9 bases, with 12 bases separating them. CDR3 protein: CASSLQTQPTIYF. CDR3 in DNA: TGTGCCAGCAGCTTGCAGACTCAGCCCACCATATATTTT.

The CDR3 coding sequence is TGTGCCAGCAGCTTCGACAGGGGTGATGGCTACACCTTC. Residues: CASSFDRGDGYTF. V and J are TRBV5-8 and TRBJ1-2; TRBD1 aligns across 8 bases. The V segment lost 2 bases and the J segment 6 bases; nucleotides outside the gene matches: 3. CDR1 and CDR2 from the germline V gene are SGHTS and YDEGEE. The CDR3 loop spans 13 amino acids. Supplemented by reference TRBV5-8 and TRBJ1-2, the full variable domain reads EAGVTQSPTHLIKTRGQQATLRCSPISGHTSVYWYQQALGLGLQFLLWYDEGEERNRGNFPPRFSGRQFPNYSSELNVNALELEDSALYLCASSFDRGDGYTFGSGTRLTVV.

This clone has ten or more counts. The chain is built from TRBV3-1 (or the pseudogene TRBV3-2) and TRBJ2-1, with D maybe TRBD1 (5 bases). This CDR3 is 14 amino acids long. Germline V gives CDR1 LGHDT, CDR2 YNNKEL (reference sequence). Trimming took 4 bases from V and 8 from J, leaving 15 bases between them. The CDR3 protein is CASSPSRGRDEQFF. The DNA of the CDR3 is TGTGCCAGCAGCCCTTCTAGGGGTCGAGATGAGCAGTTCTTC.

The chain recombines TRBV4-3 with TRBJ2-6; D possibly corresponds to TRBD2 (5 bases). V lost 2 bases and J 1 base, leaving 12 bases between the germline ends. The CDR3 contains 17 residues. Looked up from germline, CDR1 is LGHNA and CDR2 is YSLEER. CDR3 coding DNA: TGCGCCAGCAGCCAAAAGAGGGCCGAATCTGGGGCCAACGTCCTGACTTTC. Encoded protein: CASSQKRAESGANVLTF.

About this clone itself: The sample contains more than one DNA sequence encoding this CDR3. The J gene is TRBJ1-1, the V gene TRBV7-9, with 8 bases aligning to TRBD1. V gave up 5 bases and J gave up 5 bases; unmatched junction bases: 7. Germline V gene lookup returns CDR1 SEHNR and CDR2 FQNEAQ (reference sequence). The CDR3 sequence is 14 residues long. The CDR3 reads CASSPTDRVTEAFF. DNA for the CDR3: TGTGCCAGCAGCCCAACGGACAGGGTTACTGAAGCTTTCTTT.

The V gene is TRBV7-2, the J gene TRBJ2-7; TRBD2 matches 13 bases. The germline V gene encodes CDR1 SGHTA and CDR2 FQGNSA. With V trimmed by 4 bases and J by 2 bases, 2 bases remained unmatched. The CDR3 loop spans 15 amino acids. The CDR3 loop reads CASSSGTSGTYEQYF. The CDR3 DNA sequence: TGTGCCAGCAGCTCTGGGACTAGCGGGACCTACGAGCAGTACTTC.

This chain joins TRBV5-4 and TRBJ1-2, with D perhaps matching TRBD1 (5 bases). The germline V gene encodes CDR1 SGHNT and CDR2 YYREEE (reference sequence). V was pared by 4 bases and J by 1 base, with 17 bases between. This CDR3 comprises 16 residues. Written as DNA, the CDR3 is TGTGCCAGCAGCCACGTAGGGGCAACGGTTAACTATGGCTACACCTTC. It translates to CASSHVGATVNYGYTF. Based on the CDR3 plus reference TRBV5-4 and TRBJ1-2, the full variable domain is ETGVTQSPTHLIKTRGQQVTLRCSSQSGHNTVSWYQQALGQGPQFIFQYYREEENGRGNFPPRFSGLQFPNYSSELNVNALELDDSALYLCASSHVGATVNYGYTFGSGTRLTVV.

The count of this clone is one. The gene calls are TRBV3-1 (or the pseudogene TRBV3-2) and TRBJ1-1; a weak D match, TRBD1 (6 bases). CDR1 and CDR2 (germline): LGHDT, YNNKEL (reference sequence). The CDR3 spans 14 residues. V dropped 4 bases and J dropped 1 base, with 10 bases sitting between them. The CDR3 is CASSPRTENTEAFF. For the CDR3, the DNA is TGTGCCAGCAGCCCCCGGACAGAGAACACTGAAGCTTTCTTT.

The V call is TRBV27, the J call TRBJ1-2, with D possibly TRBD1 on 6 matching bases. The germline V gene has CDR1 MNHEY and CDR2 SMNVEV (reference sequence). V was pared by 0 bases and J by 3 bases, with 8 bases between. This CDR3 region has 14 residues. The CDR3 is CASSLSWTDYGYTF. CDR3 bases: TGTGCCAGCAGTTTATCCTGGACAGACTATGGCTACACCTTC.

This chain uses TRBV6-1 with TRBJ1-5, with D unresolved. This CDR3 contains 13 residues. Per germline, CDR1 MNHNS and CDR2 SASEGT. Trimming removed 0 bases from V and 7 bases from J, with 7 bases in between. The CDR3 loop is CASSEAPGQPQHF. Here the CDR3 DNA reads TGTGCCAGCAGTGAAGCCCCCGGGCAGCCCCAGCATTTT.